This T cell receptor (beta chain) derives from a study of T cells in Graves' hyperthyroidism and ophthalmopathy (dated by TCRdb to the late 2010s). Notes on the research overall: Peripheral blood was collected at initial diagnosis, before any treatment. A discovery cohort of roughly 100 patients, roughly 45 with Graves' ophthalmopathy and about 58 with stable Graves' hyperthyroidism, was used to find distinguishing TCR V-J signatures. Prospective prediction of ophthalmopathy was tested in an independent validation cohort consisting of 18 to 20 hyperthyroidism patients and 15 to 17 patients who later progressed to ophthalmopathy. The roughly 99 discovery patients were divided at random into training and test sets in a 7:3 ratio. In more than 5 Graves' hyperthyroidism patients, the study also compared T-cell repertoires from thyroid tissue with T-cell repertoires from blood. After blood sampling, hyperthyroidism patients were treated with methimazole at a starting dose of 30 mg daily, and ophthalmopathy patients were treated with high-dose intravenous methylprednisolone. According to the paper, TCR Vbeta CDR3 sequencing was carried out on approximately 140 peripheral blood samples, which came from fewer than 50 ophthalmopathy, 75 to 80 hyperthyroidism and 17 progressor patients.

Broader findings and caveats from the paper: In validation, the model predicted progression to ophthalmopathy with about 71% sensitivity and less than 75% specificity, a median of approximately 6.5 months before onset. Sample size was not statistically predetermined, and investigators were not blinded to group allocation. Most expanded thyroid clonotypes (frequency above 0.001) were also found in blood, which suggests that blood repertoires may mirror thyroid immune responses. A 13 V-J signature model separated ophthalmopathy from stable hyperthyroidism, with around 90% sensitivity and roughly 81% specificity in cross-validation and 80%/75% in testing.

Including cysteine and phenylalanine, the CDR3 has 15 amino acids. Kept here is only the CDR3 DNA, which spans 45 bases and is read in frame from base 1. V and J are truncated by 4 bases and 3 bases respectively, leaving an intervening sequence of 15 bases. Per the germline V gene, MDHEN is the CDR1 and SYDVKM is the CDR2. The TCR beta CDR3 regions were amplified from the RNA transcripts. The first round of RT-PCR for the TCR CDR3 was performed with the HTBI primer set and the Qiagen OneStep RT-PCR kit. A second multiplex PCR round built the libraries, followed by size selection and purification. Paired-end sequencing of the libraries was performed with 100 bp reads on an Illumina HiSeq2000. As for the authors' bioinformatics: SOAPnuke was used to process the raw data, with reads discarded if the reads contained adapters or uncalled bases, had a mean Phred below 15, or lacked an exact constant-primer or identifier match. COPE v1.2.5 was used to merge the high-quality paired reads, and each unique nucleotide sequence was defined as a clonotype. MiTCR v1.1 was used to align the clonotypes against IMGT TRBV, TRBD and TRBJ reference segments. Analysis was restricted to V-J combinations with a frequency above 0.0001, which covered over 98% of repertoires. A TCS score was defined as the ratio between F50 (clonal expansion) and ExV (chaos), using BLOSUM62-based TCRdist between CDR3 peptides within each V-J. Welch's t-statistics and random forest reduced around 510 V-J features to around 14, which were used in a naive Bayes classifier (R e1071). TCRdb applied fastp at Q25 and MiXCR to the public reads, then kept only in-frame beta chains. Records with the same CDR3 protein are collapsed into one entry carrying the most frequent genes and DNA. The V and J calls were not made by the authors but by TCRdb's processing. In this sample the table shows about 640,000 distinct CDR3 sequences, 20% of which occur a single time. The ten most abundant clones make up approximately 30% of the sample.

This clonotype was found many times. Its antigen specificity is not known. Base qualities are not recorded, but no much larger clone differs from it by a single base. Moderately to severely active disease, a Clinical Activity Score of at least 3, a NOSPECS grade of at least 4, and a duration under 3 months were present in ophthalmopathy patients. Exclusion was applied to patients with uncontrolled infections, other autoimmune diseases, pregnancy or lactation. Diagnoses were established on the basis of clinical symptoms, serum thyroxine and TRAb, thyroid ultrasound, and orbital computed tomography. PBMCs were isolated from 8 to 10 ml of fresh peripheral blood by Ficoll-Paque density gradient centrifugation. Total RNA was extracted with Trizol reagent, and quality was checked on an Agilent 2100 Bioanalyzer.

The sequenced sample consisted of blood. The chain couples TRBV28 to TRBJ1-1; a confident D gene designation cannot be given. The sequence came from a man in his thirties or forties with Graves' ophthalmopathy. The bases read TGTGCCAGCAGTTCATTTGGGGAAATAGACACTGAAGCTTTCTTT. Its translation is CASSSFGEIDTEAFF.